Each of the 18 T cell receptor beta chains below was sequenced from the same sample in a study of cytomegalovirus exposure and HLA in healthy donors. Use of 60 Vbeta and 13 Jbeta primers characterized the PCR. Profiled with immunoSEQ multiplex PCR; TCRdb holds only in-frame clones, not every one. The table lists approximately 190,000 clones, 75% to 85% of them singletons. Sample: PBMCs. These receptors all stem from a woman under 30 in good health and CMV-seronegative.

For the CDR3, the DNA is TGTGCCGGTACCCCGGGACAGGGGTACAATGAGCAGTTCTTC. Its protein is CAGTPGQGYNEQFF. The chain is built from TRBV19 and TRBJ2-1; 10 bases map to TRBD1. CDR1 LNHDA and CDR2 SQIVND come from the germline V gene (reference sequence). CDR3 length: 14 amino acids. After removal of 11 bases from V and 4 bases from J, the junction contained 8 bases not matched to a gene.

V and J are TRBV7-2 and TRBJ2-2, with TRBD2 identical over 9 bases. The CDR3 consists of 14 residues. CDR1 is SGHTA and CDR2 is FQGNSA in the germline V gene. V lost 1 base and J lost 13; bases outside the gene matches: 7. This chain's CDR3 is CASSLGGTSMRLFF. The CDR3 bases are TGTGCCAGCAGCTTAGGAGGGACTAGCATGAGGCTGTTTTTT. Combining the CDR3 with reference TRBV7-2 and TRBJ2-2 gives the whole variable domain GAGVSQSPSNKVTEKGKDVELRCDPISGHTALYWYRQSLGQGLEFLIYFQGNSAPDKSGLPSDRFSAERTGGSVSTLTIQRTQQEDSAVYLCASSLGGTSMRLFFGEGSRLTVL.

The chain couples TRBV5-6 to TRBJ2-2; possible D gene TRBD1, 6 bases. This CDR3 region has 18 residues. Trimming stripped 6 bases from V and 4 bases from J, with 25 bases between. The V gene's germline CDR1 is SGHDT and CDR2 YYEEEE. The CDR3: CASNSLGPGQTITGELFF. In DNA form, the CDR3 reads TGTGCCAGCAACTCTCTGGGACCCGGACAGACTATCACCGGGGAGCTGTTTTTT.

The chain couples TRBV2 to TRBJ2-4, with 7 bases aligning to TRBD1. Trimming removed 7 bases from V and 0 bases from J; junction bases left unmatched: 9. This CDR3 has 16 amino acids. Germline assignment: CDR1 SNHLY and CDR2 FYNNEI. The CDR3 spells CASMKTGLLAKNIQYF. The DNA of the CDR3 is TGTGCCAGCATGAAGACAGGGCTCCTAGCCAAAAACATTCAGTACTTC.

This chain uses TRBV5-1 with TRBJ2-2; TRBD2 matches 8 bases. Germline values: CDR1 SGHRS, CDR2 YFSETQ. The CDR3 spans 16 residues. V gave up 0 bases and J gave up 4 bases; unmatched junction bases: 5. Here the CDR3 reads CASSLDPGRATGELFF. The CDR3 DNA follows: TGCGCCAGCAGCTTGGATCCCGGGAGGGCCACCGGGGAGCTGTTTTTT.

The V and J genes are TRBV10-3 and TRBJ2-5; 9 bases fit TRBD1. V dropped 8 bases and J dropped 2; count of bases not matched to a gene: 9. Germline CDR1 reads ENHRY; CDR2 reads SYGVKD. The CDR3 has 15 amino acids. For the CDR3, the DNA is TGTGCCATCGCCAGGACAGGGGACCCTCAAGAGACCCAGTACTTC. Protein: CAIARTGDPQETQYF.

This clone was recorded once. This sequence joins TRBV7-9 and TRBJ1-6; 8 nucleotides line up with TRBD1. The CDR3 is 14 amino acids. Germline CDR1 reads SEHNR; CDR2 reads FQNEAQ (reference sequence). V trimming: 3 bases; J trimming: 8 bases; junction bases outside the gene matches: 3. In nucleotides, the CDR3 is TGTGCCAGCAGCTTTGGACAGGGTGATTCACCCCTCCACTTT. It specifies CASSFGQGDSPLHF.

V and J are TRBV28 and TRBJ1-2; D might be TRBD1 (6 bases). The CDR3 extends over 14 amino acids. The germline V gene has CDR1 MDHEN and CDR2 SYDVKM. Trimming took 1 base from V and 8 from J, leaving 14 bases between them. CDR3 protein: CASSLSAGAGGYTF. CDR3 nucleotide sequence: TGTGCCAGCAGTTTATCGGCAGGGGCAGGGGGCTACACCTTC.

The chain has TRBV6-5 and TRBJ2-7, with D maybe TRBD2 (7 bases). The CDR3 spans 12 residues. Trimming left V 7 bases short and J 5 bases short, with 12 bases between. CDR1 and CDR2 from the germline V gene are MNHEY and SVGAGI. The CDR3 loop reads CASTSGGHEQYF. In nucleotides, the CDR3 is TGTGCCAGCACGTCGGGGGGCCACGAGCAGTACTTC.

The chain joins TRBV7-8 to TRBJ2-5, with 7 bases identical to TRBD1. V gave up 5 bases and J gave up 6 bases; unmatched junction bases: 9. Germline loops: CDR1 SGHVS, CDR2 FQNEAQ. This CDR3 region has 14 residues. The CDR3 sequence: CASSTFDRVQTQYF. The CDR3 region has the DNA TGTGCCAGCAGCACATTCGACAGGGTGCAGACCCAGTACTTC.

This clone was picked up a small number of times. The rearrangement links TRBV30 to TRBJ2-1, with 12 bases lining up with TRBD2. The CDR3 sequence is 15 residues long. The V gene end was trimmed by 3 bases and the J gene end by 8 bases; junction bases not matched to a gene: 8. CDR1 and CDR2 (germline): GTSNPN, SVGIG (reference sequence). The CDR3 loop reads CAWRQTSGSKDEQFF. Here the CDR3 DNA reads TGTGCCTGGAGACAGACTAGCGGGAGTAAGGATGAGCAGTTCTTC.

This clone was picked up a small number of times. The chain is built from TRBV9 and TRBJ2-2; 9 nucleotides agree with TRBD2. From germline, CDR1 is SGDLS and CDR2 YYNGEE. V dropped 0 bases and J dropped 7; count of bases not matched to a gene: 4. CDR3 length: 15 residues. The CDR3 loop is CASSVVGTSFGELFF. For the CDR3, the DNA is TGTGCCAGCAGCGTAGTGGGGACTAGCTTCGGGGAGCTGTTTTTT.

The V gene is TRBV27, the J gene TRBJ2-3, with D maybe TRBD1 (6 bases). The germline V gene has CDR1 MNHEY and CDR2 SMNVEV (reference sequence). CDR3 length: 14 amino acids. Trimming left V 3 bases short and J 3 bases short, with 10 bases between. DNA for the CDR3: TGTGCCAGCAGTTTTTGGCAGGGGACAGATACGCAGTATTTT. It codes for CASSFWQGTDTQYF.

The CDR3 DNA reads as TGTGCCAGCTCACCTAGAGGGAGCGGGAGCCCAGATACGCAGTATTTT. This gives the protein CASSPRGSGSPDTQYF. The chain is built from TRBV18 and TRBJ2-3; 8 nucleotides align to TRBD2. V shed 3 bases, J shed 4 bases, and the junction held 9 bases outside the gene matches. Germline CDR1 is KGHSH and CDR2 is LQKENI. The CDR3 is 16 amino acids.

This clone has only one observation. Compared with germline, one end of the junction differs, possibly owing to a read error. This chain connects TRBV6-1 to TRBJ1-1; 9 nucleotides align to TRBD1. The CDR3 runs to 15 residues. Germline V gene sequence: CDR1 MNHNS, CDR2 SASEGT. CDR3 nucleotide sequence: TGTGCCAGCAGCGAAGATACAGGGGGCCACACTAAAGCTTTCTTT. Translation gives CASSEDTGGHTKAFF.

The genes are TRBV5-4 and TRBJ2-1; 8 bases are shared with TRBD2. Germline CDR1 is SGHNT and CDR2 is YYREEE (reference sequence). V was pared by 0 bases and J by 7 bases, with 9 bases of the junction left unmatched. The CDR3 sequence is 16 residues long. CDR3 DNA: TGTGCCAGCAGCTTGGGAAGCGGGAGAATGGGGAATGAGCAGTTCTTC. Encoded protein: CASSLGSGRMGNEQFF.

The chain is built from TRBV7-8 and TRBJ2-1, with 9 bases identical to TRBD2. Germline V CDR1 and CDR2: SGHVS, FQNEAQ. J gave up 6 bases and V 3 bases, and 3 bases lay outside the gene matches. The CDR3 runs 14 residues. The CDR3 spells CASSLTSGFNEQFF. The CDR3 DNA sequence: TGTGCCAGCAGCTTGACTAGCGGTTTCAATGAGCAGTTCTTC. The complete variable domain, with remaining parts taken from reference TRBV7-8 and TRBJ2-1, reads GAGVSQSPRYKVAKRGQDVALRCDPISGHVSLFWYQQALGQGPEFLTYFQNEAQLDKSGLPSDRFFAERPEGSVSTLKIQRTQQEDSAVYLCASSLTSGFNEQFFGPGTRLTVL.

V is TRBV29-1 and J is TRBJ1-1, with D maybe TRBD1 (5 bases). V lost 1 base to trimming and J lost 5 bases, with 17 bases between them. This CDR3 spans 15 amino acids. Germline lookup yields CDR1 SQVTM and CDR2 ANQGSEA. The CDR3 reads CSVEGWGGVRTEAFF. The CDR3 nucleotides are TGCAGCGTTGAAGGCTGGGGGGGGGTGCGGACTGAAGCTTTCTTT.